The entry below describes one T cell receptor (beta chain). The data were obtained in a study of blood T cell repertoires in COVID-19. Study context: The United States, Italy and Spain provided the acute and convalescent COVID-19 samples.

Between the trimmed V and J ends, which lost 3 bases and 0 bases, there was a span of 15 bases. This CDR3 comprises 17 residues. Germline CDR1 is LGHDT and CDR2 is YNNKEL (reference sequence). Authors' methods: By means of reference gene primer amplification, nucleated cell counts were estimated. The protocol was immunoSEQ multiplex PCR, while the TCRdb copy is restricted to in-frame clones and leaves out a portion. V and J calls and clone size are given by that table; D and trimming were obtained from the DNA. The sample comprises 55,000 to 65,000 clones, approximately 90% of which are singletons, and around an eighth rests with the top ten.

What was sequenced was peripheral blood. The clonotype comes from a woman aged 60-75 years with active COVID-19. The chain links TRBV3-1 (or the pseudogene TRBV3-2) to TRBJ1-3; D is unclear. DNA for the CDR3: TGTGCCAGCAGCCACGGAGGTCGGGCGTCCTCTGGAAACACCATATATTTT. This codes for CASSHGGRASSGNTIYF.